The present T cell receptor (beta chain) was sequenced within a study of blood T cells in healthy people across ages (dated by TCRdb to between 2014 and 2017). About the full investigation: Template switching captured roughly one uniquely barcoded TCR beta cDNA molecule per two T cells in model experiments. The study measured age-related changes in TCR beta repertoire diversity using deep sequencing normalized with unique cDNA molecular identifiers. The donors were split into four age groups: young (average about 16 years), middle-aged (roughly 39), aged (62) and long-lived (about 82). To avoid experimental bias, donors of different ages were randomly spread across the sequencing lanes. Two additional independent replicas of 1 million unique cDNA reads from the same blood draw were analyzed for two donors (one aged 18 to 29 and one aged 80 or older).

Relative to germline, V is missing 0 bases and J is missing 7 bases, with 6 bases of the junction outside any gene match. In the germline V gene (reference sequence), CDR1 corresponds to LGHDT and CDR2 to YNNKEL. The cysteine opens and the phenylalanine closes a CDR3 of 15 amino acids. Of all the DNA, just the CDR3 is kept, 45 bases in frame from base 1. The donors were roughly 40 Caucasian individuals from Russia, aged roughly 6 to 90 years, who were systemically healthy. Each donor gave about 9.2 milliliters of peripheral blood, drawn into EDTA-treated Vacutainer tubes. Ficoll-Paque density-gradient centrifugation was used to isolate PBMCs, with at least 6 million per sample. Trizol reagent was used to extract total RNA from the PBMCs, yielding at least 6 micrograms per sample. Naive CD45RAhigh/CD27high T cell percentages were measured by flow cytometry on a PBMC aliquot from every donor. Beyond this particular receptor, the publication reports: There was a strong correlation between observed TCR beta diversity and the percentage of naive T cells measured by flow cytometry. Estimates of total diversity from one million sequenced T cells were regarded as lower bounds and underestimates. As age increased, observed TCR beta diversity per million T cells dropped in a roughly linear way, and a significant reduction was already evident by age 40. Compared with the aged group, more naive CD4+ T cells, fewer expanded clones and increased TCR diversity were shown by the long-lived group, suggesting age selection. Because the CMV infection status of the donors was unknown, age-related changes in expanded clonotypes may potentially have been confounded. Bulk unsorted PBMC profiling prevented conclusive comparison of naive and antigen-experienced compartments.

Preparation of the library involved 5' RACE. The second PCR ran for about 6 to 12 cycles and used a J-beta primer mix along with a sample-barcoded 5' primer. A template-switch 5' adaptor carrying 12 random nucleotides introduced a unique molecular identifier onto each TCR beta cDNA molecule. Each sample yielded at least 3 million CDR3-containing paired-end reads. The Mint cDNA synthesis kit, primed by a TRBC-specific oligonucleotide, was used to synthesize first-strand cDNA from all RNA. Following uracil-DNA glycosylase treatment, a first 18-cycle PCR with universal primers M1SS and BC2_uni_R was performed on all cDNA. The paper's data handling went like this. Each sample was normalized by randomly selecting 1 million high-quality reads, each carrying a distinct molecular identifier. Reads with shared molecular identifiers were discarded instead of being binned into consensus sequences. MiTCR, set to a Q25 quality threshold and the strictest error-elimination algorithm, was used for CDR3 identification, clonotype clustering and error correction. A nonparametric unseen species model with Euler transformation was used to estimate lower-bound total TCR beta diversity. TCRdb trimmed public reads at Q25 via fastp, called clones via MiXCR and kept in-frame beta chains. Identical CDR3 proteins give one entry, which carries the most common genes and DNA. TCRdb's processing, not the authors', yielded these V and J calls. The sample yields 1,800,000 or so distinct CDR3 sequences; about two fifths were counted once. Roughly 23% of the sample rests with the top ten.

In regard to this clonotype: Its antigen specificity is not known. Base qualities are missing; no much larger clone stands one base away.

The receptor's source is a human donor in good health. The rearranged segments are TRBV3-1 and TRBJ2-7, with 10 bases in between that match TRBD1. The specimen sequenced was blood. The nucleotide sequence reads TGTGCCAGCAGCCAAGATTATGACAGGGGGCGAGAGCAGTACTTC. This codes for CASSQDYDRGREQYF.